This T cell receptor beta chain was retrieved from a study of T cells in women clearing cervical HPV infection. Study-wide context: Control women cleared a single incident HPV16 infection within 12 months. Study results and limitations: Cases and controls were distinguished at AUC 0.83 by richness and V genes.

Each participant carried one incident cervical HPV16 infection only. Concerning this clone: The target antigen is unknown. With the read ending 3 residues before the CDR3 end, the germline J gene is used to fill in that end.

Average input was around 1,200 ng genomic DNA for immunoSEQ TCR beta CDR3 amplification. Profiled with immunoSEQ multiplex PCR; TCRdb holds only in-frame clones, not every one. The listing contains roughly 30,000 clones. Germline V gene data show CDR1 as SGHTA and CDR2 as FQGNSA. The length of the CDR3 is 12 residues. Deletions cut 7 bases from V and 6 bases from J, with 12 bases between. This clonotype was obtained from a woman between 18 and 70 years old with a cervical HPV16 infection that either progressed to CIN3+ or cleared (not recorded which). Sequenced: blood buffy coat. This chain joins TRBV7-2 and TRBJ1-1; the D gene is possibly TRBD1 (6 bases). The sequenced part of the CDR3 DNA is TGTGCCAGCAACCTCAGGGGACCTGAA. Amino acids: CASNLRGPE. The CDR3, in full, reads CASNLRGPEAFF.